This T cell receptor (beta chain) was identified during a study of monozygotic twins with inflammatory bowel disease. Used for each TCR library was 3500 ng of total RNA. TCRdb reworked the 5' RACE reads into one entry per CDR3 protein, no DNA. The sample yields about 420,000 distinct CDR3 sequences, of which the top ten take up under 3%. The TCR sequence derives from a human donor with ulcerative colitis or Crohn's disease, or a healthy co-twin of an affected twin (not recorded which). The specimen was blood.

CDR3 sequence: CASSVEGTTHYGYTF. The chain recombines TRBV9 with TRBJ1-2; the D call from TCRdb, TRBD1, cannot be confirmed without DNA. The CDR3 extends over 15 amino acids. The V gene's germline CDR1 is SGDLS and CDR2 YYNGEE.